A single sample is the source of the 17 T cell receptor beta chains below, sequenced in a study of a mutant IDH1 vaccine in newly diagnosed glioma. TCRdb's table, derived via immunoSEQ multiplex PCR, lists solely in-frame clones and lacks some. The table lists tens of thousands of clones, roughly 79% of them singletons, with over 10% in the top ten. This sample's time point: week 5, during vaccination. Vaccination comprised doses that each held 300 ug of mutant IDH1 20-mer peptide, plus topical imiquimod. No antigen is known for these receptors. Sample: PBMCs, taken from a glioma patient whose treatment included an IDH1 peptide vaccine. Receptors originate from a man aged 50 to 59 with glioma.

The CDR3 DNA sequence: TGCGCCAGCAGCTTCGCCGTACATACGGGCACTGAAGCTTTCTTT. It codes for CASSFAVHTGTEAFF. The chain combines TRBV5-1 with TRBJ1-1; no definite D call. V was shortened by 2 bases and J by 4 bases, with 15 bases between the two germline ends. The CDR3 extends over 15 amino acids. Per germline, CDR1 SGHRS and CDR2 YFSETQ.

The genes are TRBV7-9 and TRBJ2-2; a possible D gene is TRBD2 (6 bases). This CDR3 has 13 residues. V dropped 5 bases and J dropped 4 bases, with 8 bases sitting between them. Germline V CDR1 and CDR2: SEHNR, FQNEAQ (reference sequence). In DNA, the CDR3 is TGTGCCAGCAGCCCCGGGGGCACCGGGGAGCTGTTTTTT. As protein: CASSPGGTGELFF. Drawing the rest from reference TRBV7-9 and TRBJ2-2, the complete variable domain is DTGVSQNPRHKITKRGQNVTFRCDPISEHNRLYWYRQTLGQGPEFLTYFQNEAQLEKSRLLSDRFSAERPKGSFSTLEIQRTEQGDSAMYLCASSPGGTGELFFGEGSRLTVL.

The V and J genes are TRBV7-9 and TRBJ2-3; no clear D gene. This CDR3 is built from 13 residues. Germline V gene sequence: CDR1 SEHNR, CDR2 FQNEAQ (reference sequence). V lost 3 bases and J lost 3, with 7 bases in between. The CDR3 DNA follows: TGTGCCAGCAGCTTCCTAGAGACAGATACGCAGTATTTT. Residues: CASSFLETDTQYF.

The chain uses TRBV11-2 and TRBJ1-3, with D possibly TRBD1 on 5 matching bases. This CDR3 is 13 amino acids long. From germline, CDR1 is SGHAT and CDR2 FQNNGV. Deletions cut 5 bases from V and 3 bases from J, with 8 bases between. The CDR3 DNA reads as TGTGCCAGCAGCGCCACAGGTGGAAACACCATATATTTT. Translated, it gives CASSATGGNTIYF.

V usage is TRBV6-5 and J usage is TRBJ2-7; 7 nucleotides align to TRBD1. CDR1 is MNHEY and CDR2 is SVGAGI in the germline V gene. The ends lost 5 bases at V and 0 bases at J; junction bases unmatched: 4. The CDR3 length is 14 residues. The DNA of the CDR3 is TGTGCCAGCAGTACCCGGGACAGCTCCTACGAGCAGTACTTC. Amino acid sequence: CASSTRDSSYEQYF.

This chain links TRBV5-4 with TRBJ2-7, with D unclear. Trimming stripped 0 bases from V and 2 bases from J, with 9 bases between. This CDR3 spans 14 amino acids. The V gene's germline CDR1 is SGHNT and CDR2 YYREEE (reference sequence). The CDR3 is CASSLASRPYEQYF. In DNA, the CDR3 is TGTGCCAGCAGCTTGGCCTCGCGGCCCTACGAGCAGTACTTC.

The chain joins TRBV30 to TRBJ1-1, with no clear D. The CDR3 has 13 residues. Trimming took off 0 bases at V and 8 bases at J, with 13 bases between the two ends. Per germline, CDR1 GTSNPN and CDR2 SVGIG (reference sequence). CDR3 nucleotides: TGTGCCTGGAGTGTAAGGGAATTTTCGGAAGCTTTCTTT. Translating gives CAWSVREFSEAFF. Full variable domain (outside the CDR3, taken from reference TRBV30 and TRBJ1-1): SQTIHQWPATLVQPVGSPLSLECTVEGTSNPNLYWYRQAAGRGLQLLFYSVGIGQISSEVPQNLSASRPQDRQFILSSKKLLLSDSGFYLCAWSVREFSEAFFGQGTRLTVV.

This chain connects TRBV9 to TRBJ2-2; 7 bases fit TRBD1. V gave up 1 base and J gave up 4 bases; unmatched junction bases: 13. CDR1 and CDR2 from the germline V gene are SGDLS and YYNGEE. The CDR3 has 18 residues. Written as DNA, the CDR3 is TGTGCCAGCAGCGTAACACAGGGGATCGCCTACGGCACCGGGGAGCTGTTTTTT. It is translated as CASSVTQGIAYGTGELFF. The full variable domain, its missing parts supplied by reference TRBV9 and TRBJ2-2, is DSGVTQTPKHLITATGQRVTLRCSPRSGDLSVYWYQQSLDQGLQFLIQYYNGEERAKGNILERFSAQQFPDLHSELNLSSLELGDSALYFCASSVTQGIAYGTGELFFGEGSRLTVL.

In DNA, the CDR3 is TGTGCCAGCAGCCCGACAGCGTATTACTCCTACAATGAGCAGTTCTTC. Protein product: CASSPTAYYSYNEQFF. This chain links TRBV28 with TRBJ2-1; a possible D gene is TRBD1 (5 bases). This CDR3 comprises 16 residues. Trimming stripped 6 bases from V and 0 bases from J, with 15 bases between. CDR1 MDHEN and CDR2 SYDVKM come from the germline V gene.

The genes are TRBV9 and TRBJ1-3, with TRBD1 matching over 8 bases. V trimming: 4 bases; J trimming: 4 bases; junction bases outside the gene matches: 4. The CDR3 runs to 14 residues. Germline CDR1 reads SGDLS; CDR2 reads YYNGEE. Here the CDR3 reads CASSPDRAGNTIYF. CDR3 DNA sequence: TGTGCCAGCAGCCCGGACAGGGCCGGAAACACCATATATTTT.

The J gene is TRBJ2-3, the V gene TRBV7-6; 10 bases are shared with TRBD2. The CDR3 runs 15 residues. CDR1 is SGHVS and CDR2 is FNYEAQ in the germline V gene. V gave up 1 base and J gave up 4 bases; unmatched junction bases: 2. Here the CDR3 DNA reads TGTGCCAGCAGCTTAGTGGGACTAGCGCCAGATACGCAGTATTTT. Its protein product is CASSLVGLAPDTQYF.

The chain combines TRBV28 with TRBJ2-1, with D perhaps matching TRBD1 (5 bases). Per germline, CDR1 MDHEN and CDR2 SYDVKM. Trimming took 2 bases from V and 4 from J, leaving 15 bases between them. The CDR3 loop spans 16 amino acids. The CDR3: CASSLGGRVTYNEQFF. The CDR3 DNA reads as TGTGCCAGCAGTTTAGGCGGCAGGGTGACGTACAATGAGCAGTTCTTC.

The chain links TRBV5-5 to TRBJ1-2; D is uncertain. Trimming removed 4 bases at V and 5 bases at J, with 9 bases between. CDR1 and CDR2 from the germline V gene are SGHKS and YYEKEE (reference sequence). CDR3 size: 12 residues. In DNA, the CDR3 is TGTGCCAGCAGCCCACAGTTTTATGGCTACACCTTC. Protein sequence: CASSPQFYGYTF.

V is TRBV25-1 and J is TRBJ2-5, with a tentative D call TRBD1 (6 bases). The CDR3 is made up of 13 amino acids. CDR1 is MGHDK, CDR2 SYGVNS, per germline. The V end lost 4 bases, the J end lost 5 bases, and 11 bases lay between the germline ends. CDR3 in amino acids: CASSGTGWETQYF. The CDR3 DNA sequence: TGTGCCAGCAGTGGAACAGGGTGGGAGACCCAGTACTTC.

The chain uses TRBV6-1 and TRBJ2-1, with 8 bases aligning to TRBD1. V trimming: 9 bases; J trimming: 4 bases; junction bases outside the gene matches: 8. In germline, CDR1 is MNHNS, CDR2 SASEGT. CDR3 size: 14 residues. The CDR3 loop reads CASGGQGPYNEQFF. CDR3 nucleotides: TGTGCCAGTGGCGGACAGGGACCGTACAATGAGCAGTTCTTC.

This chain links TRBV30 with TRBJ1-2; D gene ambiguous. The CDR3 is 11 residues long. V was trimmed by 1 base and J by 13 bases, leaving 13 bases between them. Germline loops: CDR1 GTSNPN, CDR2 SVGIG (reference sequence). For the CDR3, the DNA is TGTGCCTGGAGTGATCGTCTCACAAGCACCTTC. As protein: CAWSDRLTSTF.

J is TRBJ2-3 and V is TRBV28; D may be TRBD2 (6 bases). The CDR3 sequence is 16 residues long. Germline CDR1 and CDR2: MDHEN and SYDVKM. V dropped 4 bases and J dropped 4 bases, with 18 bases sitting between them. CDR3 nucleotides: TGTGCCAGCAGTTCCCCGACTGGGGGGAAGGCAGATACGCAGTATTTT. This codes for CASSSPTGGKADTQYF. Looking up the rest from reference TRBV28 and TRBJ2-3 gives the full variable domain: DVKVTQSSRYLVKRTGEKVFLECVQDMDHENMFWYRQDPGLGLRLIYFSYDVKMKEKGDIPEGYSVSREKKERFSLILESASTNQTSMYLCASSSPTGGKADTQYFGPGTRLTVL.